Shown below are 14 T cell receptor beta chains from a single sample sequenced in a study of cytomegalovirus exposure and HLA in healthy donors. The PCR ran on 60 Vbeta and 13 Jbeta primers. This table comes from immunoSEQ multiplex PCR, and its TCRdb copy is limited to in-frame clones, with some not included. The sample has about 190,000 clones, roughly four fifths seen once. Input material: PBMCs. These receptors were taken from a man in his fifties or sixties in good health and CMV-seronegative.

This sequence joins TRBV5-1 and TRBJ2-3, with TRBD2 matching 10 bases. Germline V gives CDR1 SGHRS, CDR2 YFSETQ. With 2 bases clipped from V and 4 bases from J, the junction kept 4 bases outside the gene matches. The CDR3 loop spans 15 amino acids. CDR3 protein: CASSFSGRDPDTQYF. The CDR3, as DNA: TGCGCCAGCAGCTTCAGCGGGAGGGATCCAGATACGCAGTATTTT.

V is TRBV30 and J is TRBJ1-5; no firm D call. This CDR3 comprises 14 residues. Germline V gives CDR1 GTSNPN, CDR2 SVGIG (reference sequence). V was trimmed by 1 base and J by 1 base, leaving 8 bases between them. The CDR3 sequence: CAWSEEFSNQPQHF. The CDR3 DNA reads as TGTGCCTGGAGTGAAGAGTTCAGCAATCAGCCCCAGCATTTT.

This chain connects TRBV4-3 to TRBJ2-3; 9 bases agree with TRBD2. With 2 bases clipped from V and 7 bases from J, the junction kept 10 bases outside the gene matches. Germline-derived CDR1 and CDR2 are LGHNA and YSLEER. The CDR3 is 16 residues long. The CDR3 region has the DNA TGCGCCAGCAGCCAAAAGGTGCTAGCGGGACTTAATACGCAGTATTTT. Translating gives CASSQKVLAGLNTQYF.

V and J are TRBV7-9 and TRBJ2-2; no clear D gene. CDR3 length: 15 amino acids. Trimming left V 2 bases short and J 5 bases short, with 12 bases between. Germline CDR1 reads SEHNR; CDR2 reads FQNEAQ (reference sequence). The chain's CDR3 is CASSLTGLLTGELFF. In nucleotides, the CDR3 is TGTGCCAGCAGCTTAACGGGTTTGCTAACCGGGGAGCTGTTTTTT.

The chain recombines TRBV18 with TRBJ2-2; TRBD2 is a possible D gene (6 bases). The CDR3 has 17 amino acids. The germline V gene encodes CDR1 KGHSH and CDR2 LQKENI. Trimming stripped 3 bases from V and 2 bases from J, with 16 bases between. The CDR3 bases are TGTGCCAGCTCACCCAGTAGTGGGACTTTCAACACCGGGGAGCTGTTTTTT. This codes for CASSPSSGTFNTGELFF.

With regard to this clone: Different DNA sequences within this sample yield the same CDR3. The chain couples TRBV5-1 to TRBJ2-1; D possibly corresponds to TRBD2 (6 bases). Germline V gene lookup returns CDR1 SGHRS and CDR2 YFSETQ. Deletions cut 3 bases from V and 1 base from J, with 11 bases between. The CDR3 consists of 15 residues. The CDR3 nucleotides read TGCGCCAGCAGCTCCGGGGGATCGTCCTACAATGAGCAGTTCTTC. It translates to CASSSGGSSYNEQFF. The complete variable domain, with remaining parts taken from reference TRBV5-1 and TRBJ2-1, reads KAGVTQTPRYLIKTRGQQVTLSCSPISGHRSVSWYQQTPGQGLQFLFEYFSETQRNKGNFPGRFSGRQFSNSRSEMNVSTLELGDSALYLCASSSGGSSYNEQFFGPGTRLTVL.

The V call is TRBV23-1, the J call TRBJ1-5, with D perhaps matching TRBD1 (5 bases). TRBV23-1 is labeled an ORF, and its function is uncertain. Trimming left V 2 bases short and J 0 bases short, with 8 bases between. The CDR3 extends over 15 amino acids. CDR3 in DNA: TGCGCCAGCAGTCAAGGACACGATAGCAATCAGCCCCAGCATTTT. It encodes CASSQGHDSNQPQHF.

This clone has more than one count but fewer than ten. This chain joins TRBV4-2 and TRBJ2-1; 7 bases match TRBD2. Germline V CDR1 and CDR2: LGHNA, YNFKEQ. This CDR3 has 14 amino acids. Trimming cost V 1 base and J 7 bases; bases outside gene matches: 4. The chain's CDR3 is CASSQVAGRNEQFF. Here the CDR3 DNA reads TGTGCCAGCAGCCAAGTAGCGGGTCGGAATGAGCAGTTCTTC.

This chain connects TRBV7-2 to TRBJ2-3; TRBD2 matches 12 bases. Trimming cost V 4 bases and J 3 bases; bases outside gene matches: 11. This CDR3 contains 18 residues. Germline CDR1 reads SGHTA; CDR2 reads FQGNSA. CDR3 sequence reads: CASSSTSGGTIFTDTQYF. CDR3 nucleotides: TGTGCCAGCAGCTCTACTAGCGGGGGGACCATTTTTACAGATACGCAGTATTTT. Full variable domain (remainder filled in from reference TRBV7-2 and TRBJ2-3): GAGVSQSPSNKVTEKGKDVELRCDPISGHTALYWYRQSLGQGLEFLIYFQGNSAPDKSGLPSDRFSAERTGGSVSTLTIQRTQQEDSAVYLCASSSTSGGTIFTDTQYFGPGTRLTVL.

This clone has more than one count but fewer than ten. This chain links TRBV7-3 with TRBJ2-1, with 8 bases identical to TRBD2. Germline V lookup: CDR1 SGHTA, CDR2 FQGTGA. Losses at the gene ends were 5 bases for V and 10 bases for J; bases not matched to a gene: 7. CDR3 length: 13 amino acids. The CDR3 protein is CASSPRIAGEQFF. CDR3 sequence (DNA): TGTGCCAGCAGCCCACGAATAGCGGGAGAGCAGTTCTTC.

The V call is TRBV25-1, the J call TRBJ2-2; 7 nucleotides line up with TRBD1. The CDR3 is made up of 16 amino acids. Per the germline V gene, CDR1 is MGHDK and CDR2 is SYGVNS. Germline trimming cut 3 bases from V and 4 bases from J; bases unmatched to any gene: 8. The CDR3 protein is CASSDEKGAGTGELFF. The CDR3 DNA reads TGTGCCAGCAGTGACGAGAAGGGGGCGGGCACCGGGGAGCTGTTTTTT.

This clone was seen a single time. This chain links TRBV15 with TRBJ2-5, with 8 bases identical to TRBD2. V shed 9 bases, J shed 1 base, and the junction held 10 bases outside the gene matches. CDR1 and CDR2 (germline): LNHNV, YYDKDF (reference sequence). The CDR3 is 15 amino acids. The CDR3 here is CATGMRGVLQETQYF. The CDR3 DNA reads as TGTGCCACGGGGATGCGGGGGGTACTCCAAGAGACCCAGTACTTC.

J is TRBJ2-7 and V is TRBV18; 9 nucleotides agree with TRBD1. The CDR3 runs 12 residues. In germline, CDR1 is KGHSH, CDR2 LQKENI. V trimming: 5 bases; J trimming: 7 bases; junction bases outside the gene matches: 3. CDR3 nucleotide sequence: TGTGCCAGCTCAGGGACAGGGTTTGAGCAGTACTTC. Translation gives CASSGTGFEQYF.

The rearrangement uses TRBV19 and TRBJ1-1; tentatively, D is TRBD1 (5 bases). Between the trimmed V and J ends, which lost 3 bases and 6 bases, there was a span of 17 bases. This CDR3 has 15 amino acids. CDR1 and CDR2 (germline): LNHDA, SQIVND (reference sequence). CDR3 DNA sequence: TGTGCCAGTAGTATCGGAGGCAGGGAGGTTGCTGAAGCTTTCTTT. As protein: CASSIGGREVAEAFF.